The rows below give T cell receptor beta chains drawn from one sample of a study of long-term antiretroviral therapy in people with HIV. Repertoires were generated with immunoSEQ multiplex PCR, while TCRdb's copy carries only in-frame clones and drops some. This sample has 20,000 to 25,000 clones, with about 88% found just once. This specimen was unsorted PBMCs, taken 0.6 years after starting antiretroviral therapy. The receptors shown here come from a man aged 60-69 years with HIV. CDR3s include the opening cysteine and the closing phenylalanine or tryptophan. A D gene is named only where the DNA matches it firmly. The size of a clone is reported for some rows only, either as once, few or many, or as a class for expanded clones.

TRBV6-5	TRBJ1-5	TRBD1	.	CASSYGPTGGDQPQHF	TGTGCCAGCAGTTACGGACCGACAGGGGGCGATCAGCCCCAGCATTTT
TRBV5-4	TRBJ1-1	.	.	CASSFSANTEAFF	TGTGCCAGCAGCTTCTCGGCGAACACTGAAGCTTTCTTT
TRBV6-5	TRBJ1-1	TRBD1	.	CASSYWDRVNTEAFF	TGTGCCAGCAGTTACTGGGACAGGGTGAACACTGAAGCTTTCTTT
TRBV7-6	TRBJ2-7	.	.	CASSLYVPPGGGEQYF	TGTGCCAGCAGCTTATACGTCCCGCCGGGGGGCGGTGAGCAGTACTTC
TRBV18	TRBJ2-7	.	.	CASSPLWQGSYEQYF	TGTGCCAGCTCACCACTATGGCAGGGCTCCTACGAGCAGTACTTC
TRBV5-1	TRBJ1-5	TRBD1	.	CASRGQDNQPQHF	TGCGCCAGCAGAGGACAGGACAATCAGCCCCAGCATTTT
TRBV18	TRBJ2-1	.	.	CASSDYGGTEQFF	TGTGCCAGCTCGGACTACGGGGGCACTGAGCAGTTCTTC
TRBV18	TRBJ2-7	.	.	CASSHPFLYEQYF	TGTGCCAGCTCCCACCCCTTTTTGTACGAGCAGTACTTC
TRBV20-1	TRBJ2-7	.	.	CSASWFGEQYF	TGCAGTGCTAGTTGGTTTGGGGAGCAGTACTTC
TRBV18	TRBJ2-5	TRBD2	few	CASSPSEAGGPLIKTQYF	TGTGCCAGCTCACCATCGGAAGCGGGGGGGCCTTTAATAAAGACCCAGTACTTC
TRBV5-6	TRBJ2-1	.	.	CASSGSPSSYNEQFF	TGTGCCAGCAGCGGGAGCCCGAGCTCCTACAATGAGCAGTTCTTC
TRBV30	TRBJ1-2	.	.	CAWSRRYGYTF	TGTGCCTGGAGTAGGAGGTATGGCTACACCTTC
TRBV9	TRBJ2-5	.	once	CASSVGPQETQYF	TGTGCCAGCAGCGTAGGGCCGCAAGAGACCCAGTACTTC
TRBV7-9	TRBJ2-4	.	.	CASSLAGGAKNIQYF	TGTGCCAGCAGCTTAGCGGGAGGCGCCAAAAACATTCAGTACTTC
TRBV5-4	TRBJ2-5	.	.	CASSRLETQYF	TGTGCCAGCAGCCGCCTAGAAACCCAGTACTTC
TRBV27	TRBJ2-5	TRBD2	.	CASSSLRGGLPQYF	TGTGCCAGCAGTTCCTTACGGGGGGGTCTGCCCCAGTACTTC
TRBV10-1	TRBJ2-3	TRBD2	.	CASSGGLAGITDTQYF	TGCGCCAGCAGTGGGGGGCTAGCGGGAATCACAGATACGCAGTATTTT
TRBV11-3	TRBJ2-4	TRBD1	once	CASSLGGDRAHDIQYF	TGTGCCAGCAGCTTAGGGGGGGACAGGGCACACGACATTCAGTACTTC
TRBV4-1	TRBJ2-3	.	.	CASSQGLQGRGKVTQYF	TGCGCCAGCAGCCAGGGGCTACAGGGGAGGGGAAAAGTTACGCAGTATTTT
TRBV5-4	TRBJ2-3	TRBD2	.	CASSRGGLAIDTDTQYF	TGTGCCAGCAGCCGGGGGGGACTAGCGATCGACACAGATACGCAGTATTTT
TRBV28	TRBJ1-3	.	.	CASSLSPTTDSGNTIYF	TGTGCCAGCAGTTTATCCCCGACTACCGATTCTGGAAACACCATATATTTT
TRBV7-9	TRBJ1-4	TRBD1	.	CASSPGSGGWDEKLFF	TGTGCCAGCAGCCCAGGATCAGGGGGTTGGGATGAAAAACTGTTTTTT
TRBV5-5	TRBJ1-2	.	once	CASSLEVGRNNYGYTF	TGTGCCAGCAGCTTGGAGGTCGGCAGAAATAACTATGGCTACACCTTC
TRBV5-5	TRBJ2-2	.	.	CASSLGRNTGELFF	TGTGCCAGCAGCCTGGGACGAAACACCGGGGAGCTGTTTTTT
TRBV7-7	TRBJ2-2	.	once	CASSPDTGELFF	TGTGCTAGCAGCCCCGACACCGGGGAGCTGTTTTTT
TRBV5-1	TRBJ1-2	.	.	CASSLDKVSSGYTF	TGCGCCAGCAGCCTTGACAAGGTGTCCTCTGGCTACACCTTC
TRBV7-6	TRBJ1-2	TRBD1	.	CASSSGTGGIYGYTF	TGTGCCAGCAGCTCCGGGACAGGGGGCATCTATGGCTACACCTTC
TRBV5-1	TRBJ2-3	.	.	CASSLDPGYPDTQYF	TGCGCCAGCAGCTTGGATCCCGGGTACCCAGATACGCAGTATTTT
TRBV7-3	TRBJ1-1	TRBD1	.	CASSSGQGNTEAFF	TGTGCCAGCAGCTCGGGACAGGGTAACACTGAAGCCTTCTTT
TRBV5-1	TRBJ1-4	.	.	CASSFGNYEEKLFF	TGCGCCAGCAGCTTTGGTAATTACGAGGAAAAACTGTTTTTT
TRBV28	TRBJ1-3	TRBD1	.	CASSLAGGTGNTIYF	TGTGCCAGCAGTTTGGCAGGGGGTACTGGAAACACCATATATTTT
TRBV5-6	TRBJ2-7	TRBD2	.	CASSFNWEGRIAPGEQYF	TGTGCCAGCAGCTTCAATTGGGAGGGGCGGATAGCTCCTGGCGAGCAGTACTTC
TRBV5-6	TRBJ1-2	.	.	CASSWTENYGYTF	TGTGCCAGCAGCTGGACAGAGAACTATGGCTACACCTTC
TRBV5-1	TRBJ2-2	TRBD1	.	CASSIPQGKVITGELFF	TGCGCCAGCAGCATCCCACAGGGGAAGGTTATAACCGGGGAGCTGTTTTTT
TRBV5-1	TRBJ2-5	.	.	CASSLGISGQQETQYF	TGCGCCAGCAGCTTGGGTATCTCGGGACAACAAGAGACCCAGTACTTC
TRBV5-1	TRBJ2-1	.	.	CASSTRDNYNEQFF	TGCGCCAGCAGCACTAGGGACAACTACAATGAGCAGTTCTTC
TRBV5-4	TRBJ2-1	.	.	CASSPGTVGEQFF	TGTGCCAGCAGCCCAGGGACGGTTGGTGAGCAGTTCTTC
TRBV7-6	TRBJ1-3	.	.	CASSKGSGDSGNTIYF	TGTGCCAGCAGCAAGGGGAGTGGCGACTCTGGAAACACCATATATTTT
TRBV6-6	TRBJ2-7	.	.	CASSYSFNTYEQYF	TGTGCCAGCAGTTACTCTTTCAACACCTACGAGCAGTACTTC
TRBV18	TRBJ2-7	TRBD1	.	CASSSGTGAYEQYF	TGTGCCAGCTCATCCGGGACAGGGGCCTACGAGCAGTACTTC
TRBV4-2	TRBJ1-2	.	.	CASSRRGGFNYGYTF	TGTGCCAGCAGCCGGCGGGGGGGTTTTAACTATGGCTACACCTTC
TRBV9	TRBJ2-2	.	.	CASSVATGELFF	TGTGCCAGCAGCGTAGCCACCGGGGAGCTGTTTTTT
TRBV5-1	TRBJ2-5	.	.	CASSLESKTQYF	TGCGCCAGCAGCTTGGAATCCAAGACCCAGTACTTC
TRBV10-3	TRBJ2-3	.	.	CAISGSAEGTDTQYF	TGTGCCATCAGTGGATCGGCGGAAGGCACAGATACGCAGTATTTT
TRBV7-2	TRBJ2-5	.	.	CASSTQSGRQETQYF	TGTGCCAGCAGCACACAGTCGGGGCGGCAAGAGACCCAGTACTTC
TRBV7-9	TRBJ2-1	.	.	CASSQEYNEQFF	TGTGCCAGCAGCCAAGAATACAATGAGCAGTTCTTC
TRBV4-3	TRBJ1-1	.	.	CASSQDPENTEAFF	TGCGCCAGCAGCCAAGATCCGGAGAACACTGAAGCTTTCTTT
TRBV19	TRBJ1-5	.	.	CASSFQGPQPQHF	TGTGCCAGTAGTTTTCAGGGGCCTCAGCCCCAGCATTTT
TRBV18	TRBJ1-2	.	.	CASSPLQGITYGYTF	TGTGCCAGCTCACCCCTACAGGGAATTACCTATGGCTACACCTTC
TRBV27	TRBJ1-5	.	.	CASSSLKAYSNQPQHF	TGTGCCAGCAGTTCCCTGAAGGCCTATAGCAATCAGCCCCAGCATTTT
TRBV7-9	TRBJ1-4	TRBD1	.	CASSPTGGKEKLFF	TGTGCCAGCAGCCCGACAGGGGGAAAGGAAAAACTGTTTTTT
TRBV29-1	TRBJ2-7	TRBD1	few	CSVRQGASYEQYF	TGCAGCGTTCGACAGGGAGCATCCTACGAGCAGTACTTC
TRBV5-1	TRBJ1-4	TRBD1	.	CASTLVSGTANEKLFF	TGCGCCAGCACTCTAGTATCGGGGACAGCAAATGAAAAACTGTTTTTT
TRBV29-1	TRBJ2-3	.	.	CSVVSLSTDTQYF	TGCAGCGTTGTGAGTCTTAGCACAGATACGCAGTATTTT
TRBV2	TRBJ2-5	.	once	CASSYDYQETQYF	TGTGCCAGCAGTTACGACTACCAAGAGACCCAGTACTTC
TRBV28	TRBJ2-1	.	.	CASSTVSWARYEQFF	TGTGCCAGCAGCACAGTGTCGTGGGCCAGGTATGAGCAGTTCTTC
TRBV11-2	TRBJ1-2	.	.	CASSLESGAWGYTF	TGTGCCAGCAGCTTAGAATCGGGGGCTTGGGGCTACACCTTC